This T cell receptor (beta chain) stems from a study of blood T cell repertoires in COVID-19. Measured with immunoSEQ multiplex PCR; TCRdb has only the in-frame clones, and not every one. The repertoire has tens of thousands of clones, around 84% of them found once; the top ten carry approximately 21%. The sample comprised peripheral blood. This clonotype was obtained from a woman older than 75 in a cohort sampled during active or convalescent COVID-19.

Written as DNA, the CDR3 is TGTGCCAGCAGCGAAGCGGTGAACACTGAAGCTTTCTTT. The encoded protein is CASSEAVNTEAFF. The chain employs TRBV7-9 and TRBJ1-1; D is ambiguous. CDR3 length: 13 amino acids. Germline-derived CDR1 and CDR2 are SEHNR and FQNEAQ (reference sequence). Trimming left V 5 bases short and J 0 bases short, with 7 bases between.